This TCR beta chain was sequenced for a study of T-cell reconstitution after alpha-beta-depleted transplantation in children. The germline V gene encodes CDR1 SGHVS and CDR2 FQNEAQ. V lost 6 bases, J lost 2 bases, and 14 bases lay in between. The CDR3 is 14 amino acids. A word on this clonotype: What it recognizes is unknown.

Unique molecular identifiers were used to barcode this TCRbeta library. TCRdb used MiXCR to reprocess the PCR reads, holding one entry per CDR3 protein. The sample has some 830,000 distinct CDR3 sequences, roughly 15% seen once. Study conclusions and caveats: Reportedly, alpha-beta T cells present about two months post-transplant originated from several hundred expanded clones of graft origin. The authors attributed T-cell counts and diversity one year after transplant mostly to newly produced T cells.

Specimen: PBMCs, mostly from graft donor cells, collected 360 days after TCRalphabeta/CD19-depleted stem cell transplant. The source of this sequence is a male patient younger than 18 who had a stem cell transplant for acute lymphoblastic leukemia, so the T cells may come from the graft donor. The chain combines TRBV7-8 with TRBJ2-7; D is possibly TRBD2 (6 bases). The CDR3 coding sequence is TGTGCCAGCAGGGTGGGGGGAAGGACCTACGAGCAGTACTTC. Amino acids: CASRVGGRTYEQYF.